This T cell receptor beta chain was obtained from a study of T cell responses to AZD1222 COVID-19 vaccine. Study conclusions and caveats: Two AZD1222 doses significantly raised spike-specific TCR breadth and depth over controls. Sampling that yielded the repertoires occurred only after the peak T cell response.

TCRdb keeps only in-frame clones here, not all; method: immunoSEQ multiplex PCR. This sample yields roughly 81,000 clones, of which 75% to 90% are seen a single time; about 15% belongs to the top ten. A note on this clone: Its target is not known.

This CDR3 is built from 15 residues. V dropped 3 bases and J dropped 7; count of bases not matched to a gene: 7. The germline gives CDR1 MNHEY, CDR2 SMNVEV (reference sequence). Sequencing used peripheral blood, obtained on day 0 of AZD1222 vaccination. This chain uses TRBV27 with TRBJ2-1; 9 bases line up with TRBD2. The origin of this receptor is an adult in good health. CDR3 nucleotides: TGTGCCAGCAGTTTCGGGCGGGAGGGTGAGAATGAGCAGTTCTTC. This codes for CASSFGREGENEQFF.